The 8 T cell receptor beta chains in this list originate from one sample, sequenced in a study of T-cell reconstitution after alpha-beta-depleted transplantation in children. The TCRbeta library was prepared with unique molecular identifiers. TCRdb analysed the PCR reads with MiXCR anew, one entry per CDR3 protein. The sample records around 530,000 distinct CDR3 sequences, 32% being singletons. This specimen consisted of PBMCs from the stem cell graft donor, obtained from the stem cell graft. The receptors were sampled from a human donor who donated a stem cell graft to a child with aplastic anemia.

Only a few counts were recorded for this clonotype. The chain has TRBV15 and TRBJ1-5; TRBD1 agrees at 7 bases. The CDR3 totals 19 residues. Trimming took 0 bases from V and 2 from J; bases not matched to a gene: 13. Germline-derived CDR1 and CDR2 are LNHNV and YYDKDF (reference sequence). The CDR3 here is CATSRDWGARQGRNQPQHF. The CDR3 DNA reads as TGTGCCACCAGCAGAGATTGGGGGGCTAGACAGGGACGCAATCAGCCCCAGCATTTT.

This chain uses TRBV7-9 with TRBJ2-5; no clear D. Between the trimmed V and J ends, which lost 4 bases and 5 bases, there was a span of 17 bases. Germline V gene lookup returns CDR1 SEHNR and CDR2 FQNEAQ (reference sequence). The CDR3 consists of 15 residues. The DNA of the CDR3 is TGTGCCAGCAGCTCGCGTGGGGAAGTAGGGGAGACCCAGTACTTC. This gives the protein CASSSRGEVGETQYF.

The V call is TRBV6-5, the J call TRBJ1-2, with D possibly being TRBD1 (6 bases). The ends were cut back, 7 bases at V and 2 bases at J, with 11 bases in the middle. CDR3 size: 13 residues. Germline lookup yields CDR1 MNHEY and CDR2 SVGAGI. The CDR3 bases are TGTGCCAGCACTTCCCAGGGGAACTATGGCTACACCTTC. It translates to CASTSQGNYGYTF.

The V gene is TRBV13, the J gene TRBJ2-3, with TRBD1 identical over 7 bases. Unmatched junction bases numbered 15, after V lost 4 bases and J lost 2 bases. CDR1 and CDR2 (germline): PRHDT, FYEKMQ (reference sequence). There are 18 residues in the CDR3. The CDR3 region has the DNA TGTGCCAGCAGCTCTGACATTCCCGGGACAGCCACCACAGATACGCAGTATTTT. As protein: CASSSDIPGTATTDTQYF.

The chain couples TRBV7-2 to TRBJ2-5, with D uncertain. Germline CDR1 reads SGHTA; CDR2 reads FQGNSA. With 0 bases removed from V and 2 bases from J, the gap between germline ends came to 7 bases. The CDR3 is made up of 14 amino acids. DNA of the CDR3: TGTGCCAGCAGCTTAGCGTTTCAGCAAGAGACCCAGTACTTC. Its protein product is CASSLAFQQETQYF.

This clonotype occurred many times. This sequence joins TRBV29-1 and TRBJ2-7; D might be TRBD1 (6 bases). Trimming cost V 7 bases and J 2 bases, with 12 bases left between them. Looked up from germline, CDR1 is SQVTM and CDR2 is ANQGSEA. This CDR3 comprises 12 residues. The CDR3 DNA is TGCAGCGCCGAGGGGGAAGCCTACGAGCAGTACTTC. Protein: CSAEGEAYEQYF.

The CDR3 DNA follows: TGCAGTGCTCGTCAGGGTTCTCAGGATTCACCCCTCCACTTT. Its protein product is CSARQGSQDSPLHF. The chain combines TRBV20-1 with TRBJ1-6, with D tentatively TRBD1 (5 bases). V lost 5 bases and J lost 8, with 16 bases in between. Germline V gene sequence: CDR1 DFQATT, CDR2 SNEGSKA (reference sequence). The CDR3 is 14 residues long.

There are a few counts of this clonotype. The chain joins TRBV20-1 to TRBJ1-4; TRBD1 matches at 7 bases. Germline CDR1 is DFQATT and CDR2 is SNEGSKA (reference sequence). The V gene end was trimmed by 5 bases and the J gene end by 3 bases; junction bases not matched to a gene: 6. This CDR3 is built from 14 residues. The CDR3 DNA reads TGCAGTGCTGTACAGGGGTCGGCTAATGAAAAACTGTTTTTT. This encodes CSAVQGSANEKLFF.